This entry features one T cell receptor beta chain sequence. Only one count was recorded for this clone. It lacks a known antigen. The sample holds no much larger clone one base away, and base qualities are not on file. The entry originates in a study of blood T cell repertoires in COVID-19 (dated by TCRdb to about 2020). The study in broad terms: The collaborator samples originated in the United States, Italy and Spain and spanned the acute and convalescent phases of COVID-19. The material from the prospective study consisted of cDNA or gDNA derived from T cells, B-cell-depleted T cells, or PBMCs. Where HLA class I and class II types were available, the types were taken from metadata supplied by the sample provider, not from assay-based typing. The repertoires were released in a freely available public database intended as a resource for research on the immune response to SARS-CoV-2. Deeply sampled blood TCRbeta repertoires from subjects exposed to, actively infected with, or recovered from COVID-19 were included in the dataset. Samples came from the ongoing ImmuneRACE study (first 160 participants) plus 1,254 subjects from 6 global collaborators. The sample metadata nearly always contained a de-identified subject ID, COVID-19 status, age in years and sex.

Whole blood was collected in K2EDTA tubes by collaborating institutions according to the institutions' own protocols. For TCRbeta analysis, collaborators shipped samples in one of three forms: frozen whole blood, isolated PBMCs, or DNA extracted from either of those sample types. Measured from the cysteine to the phenylalanine, the CDR3 is 15 residues long. Of all the DNA, just the CDR3 is kept, 45 bases in frame from base 1. V was cut back by 5 bases and J by 0 bases, leaving a gap of 13 bases between them. CDR1 and CDR2 were assigned from the germline V gene as MDHEN and SYDVKM. Findings and caveats that apply to the study as a whole: The quantity of clinical and demographic metadata differed by source and by participant and was supplied without curation.

TCRbeta CDR3 regions were amplified from genomic DNA using the immunoSEQ Assay, a bias-controlled multiplex PCR. The paper's data handling went like this. The number of nucleated cells in each sample was estimated by amplification of reference gene primers within the assay. To quantify the absolute abundance of each unique TCRbeta CDR3 rearrangement, sequence reads were collapsed and filtered. Productive Simpson clonality was computed per sample as the square root of Simpson's diversity index over productive rearrangements. TCRdb stores this immuneACCESS table with in-frame sequences only. Part of the clones is absent; in the studies checked, under half of the shortfall reflects unresolved V genes, and no reason is known for the rest. That table furnishes V, J and clone size, whereas the DNA furnished D and trimming. Here the sample has about 200,000 clones; around 90% occur a single time. Jointly, the top ten make up 6% of the sample.

Sequenced material: peripheral blood. The chain was built from TRBV28 and TRBJ1-2; there is no confident call for the D gene. The sequence derives from a man aged 40-49 years with active or convalescent COVID-19. CDR3 protein: CASSKILQPNYGYTF. The base sequence is TGTGCCAGCAGTAAAATCCTACAGCCTAACTATGGCTACACCTTC.